A single sample gave rise to the 3 T cell receptor beta chains below, sequenced in a study of blood T cell repertoires in COVID-19. TCRdb's copy holds only in-frame clones and misses some; the assay was immunoSEQ multiplex PCR. The repertoire includes about 200,000 clones, approximately 84% of them detected once, and roughly 5.3% sits in the top ten. Sequencing used peripheral blood. These receptors came from a woman aged 65 to 85 with active or convalescent COVID-19.

This clone has just a few counts. The V call is TRBV6-6, the J call TRBJ2-1; D is perhaps TRBD2 (6 bases). V lost 7 bases and J 0 bases, leaving 13 bases between the germline ends. Germline V gives CDR1 MNHNY, CDR2 SVGAGI (reference sequence). The CDR3 consists of 15 residues. In DNA, the CDR3 is TGTGCCAGCACCCTTACGACTAGCTCCTACAATGAGCAGTTCTTC. It codes for CASTLTTSSYNEQFF.

This chain joins TRBV2 and TRBJ2-1, with 14 bases matching TRBD2. Germline V CDR1 and CDR2: SNHLY, FYNNEI. The junction had 8 bases not matched to a gene; V was cut back by 3 bases and J by 13 bases. The CDR3 consists of 15 residues. The CDR3 region is CASSETGLAGVEQFF. The DNA of the CDR3 is TGTGCCAGCAGTGAGACGGGACTAGCGGGAGTAGAACAGTTCTTC.

This chain links TRBV2 with TRBJ2-7; 8 bases are shared with TRBD1. CDR3 length: 13 residues. Germline V CDR1 and CDR2: SNHLY, FYNNEI. V gave up 8 bases and J gave up 3 bases; unmatched junction bases: 6. CDR3 coding DNA: TGTGCCAGCGACCGGACAGGGATCTACGAGCAGTACTTC. It specifies CASDRTGIYEQYF.